These 27 T cell receptor beta chains share one sample of origin, sequenced in a study of Graves' ophthalmopathy and Graves' hyperthyroidism (dated by TCRdb to about 2018). The sequencing machine was an Illumina HiSeq 2000. TCR beta CDR3 regions were amplified from RNA transcripts for repertoire sequencing. The first round of RT-PCR was done with HTBI primers and the Qiagen OneStep RT-PCR kit, and was followed by a second round of multiplex PCR, then size selection and purification. TCRdb handled the public reads itself, with Q25 trimming in fastp and clone calling in MiXCR, and kept productive beta chains. Each entry merges the rows of one CDR3 protein and shows their most common DNA and genes. The sample table holds some 380,000 distinct CDR3 sequences, of which just over 15% were seen once. The leading ten clones occupy roughly 7% of the sample. Sample: peripheral blood. Source of these receptors: a woman younger than 30 with stable Graves' hyperthyroidism. Donor details come from another sample of the same person, matched by shared clones.

This chain uses TRBV12-3 or TRBV12-4 with TRBJ2-2; maybe TRBD1 (7 bases). V shed 8 bases and J shed 7 bases, with 20 bases lying between them. The CDR3 is 15 amino acids. CDR3: CASGPGQLGGGELFF. The CDR3 DNA follows: TGTGCCAGCGGACCGGGACAGCTGGGAGGCGGGGAGCTGTTTTTT.

This clonotype showed up many times. This chain uses TRBV12-5 with TRBJ1-1, with TRBD1 matching over 7 bases. In germline, CDR1 is LGHNT, CDR2 FRNRAP. The CDR3 runs to 16 residues. Trimming at V came to 3 bases and at J to 1 base, leaving 8 bases not matched to a gene. CDR3 sequence reads: CASGLVPTGRNTEAFF. The CDR3 DNA follows: TGTGCTAGTGGTTTAGTCCCGACAGGGCGGAACACTGAAGCTTTCTTT. The full variable domain, in which reference TRBV12-5 and TRBJ1-1 provide the parts outside the CDR3, is DARVTQTPRHKVTEMGQEVTMRCQPILGHNTVFWYRQTMMQGLELLAYFRNRAPLDDSGMPKDRFSAEMPDATLATLKIQPSEPRDSAVYFCASGLVPTGRNTEAFFGQGTRLTVV.

Many counts were recorded for this clonotype. The V gene is TRBV7-2, the J gene TRBJ1-1; perhaps TRBD1 as D (5 bases). CDR1 is SGHTA, CDR2 FQGNSA, per germline. V was pared by 2 bases and J by 1 base, with 11 bases between. CDR3 length: 15 residues. CDR3 bases: TGTGCCAGCAGCTTAAAGCCAACAGGGAACACTGAAGCTTTCTTT. Its translation: CASSLKPTGNTEAFF. The full variable domain, rest sourced from reference TRBV7-2 and TRBJ1-1, is GAGVSQSPSNKVTEKGKDVELRCDPISGHTALYWYRQSLGQGLEFLIYFQGNSAPDKSGLPSDRFSAERTGGSVSTLTIQRTQQEDSAVYLCASSLKPTGNTEAFFGQGTRLTVV.

This clonotype appeared many times. V gene TRBV12-3 or TRBV12-4 combines with J gene TRBJ1-1; TRBD1 aligns across 7 bases. The CDR3 is 14 amino acids. Trimming removed 7 bases from V and 3 bases from J; junction bases left unmatched: 8. The CDR3 region has the DNA TGTGCCAGCAATAAGGGGGCGGTGGACACTGAAGCTTTCTTT. This sequence encodes CASNKGAVDTEAFF.

In this sample, this clonotype turned up many times. This rearrangement joins TRBV29-1 to TRBJ1-1; D possibly corresponds to TRBD1 (5 bases). Trimming removed 6 bases from V and 3 bases from J, with 11 bases in between. The CDR3 loop spans 12 amino acids. Germline assignment: CDR1 SQVTM and CDR2 ANQGSEA. Here the CDR3 reads CSVARGDTEAFF. The CDR3 DNA is TGCAGCGTGGCCCGGGGGGACACTGAAGCTTTCTTT.

This clonotype has at least ten counts. This CDR3 reads CASSLVHRANTEAFF. In DNA form, the CDR3 reads TGTGCCAGCAGCTTGGTTCACAGGGCAAACACTGAAGCTTTCTTT. The J gene is TRBJ1-1, the V gene TRBV5-6, with D perhaps TRBD1 (6 bases). Trimming removed 0 bases at V and 2 bases at J, with 11 bases between. The CDR3 has 15 amino acids. Germline V gene sequence: CDR1 SGHDT, CDR2 YYEEEE.

Ten or more counts support this clonotype. This chain joins TRBV2 and TRBJ1-2; unclear D gene. Germline V CDR1 and CDR2: SNHLY, FYNNEI. The CDR3 extends over 13 amino acids. Trimming left V 4 bases short and J 2 bases short, with 8 bases between. CDR3 DNA sequence: TGTGCCAGCAGTGTTTTGGAGAACTATGGCTACACCTTC. It is translated as CASSVLENYGYTF.

This clonotype was observed a handful of times. The rearrangement joins TRBV4-2 to TRBJ2-5; 9 bases map to TRBD2. V lost 0 bases and J lost 2; bases outside the gene matches: 4. Germline CDR1 reads LGHNA; CDR2 reads YNFKEQ. CDR3 length equals 16 residues. The CDR3 region is CASSQEGAGGQETQYF. CDR3 DNA: TGTGCCAGCAGCCAAGAAGGAGCGGGGGGTCAAGAGACCCAGTACTTC.

This clonotype appeared many times. The CDR3 spells CASSRPRGDRGSYTF. As DNA, the CDR3 is TGTGCCAGCAGTCGACCCCGGGGGGACAGGGGATCCTACACCTTC. V gene TRBV12-3 or TRBV12-4 combines with J gene TRBJ1-2; 10 nucleotides align to TRBD1. The CDR3 has 15 residues. Trimming at V came to 5 bases and at J to 10 bases, leaving 13 bases not matched to a gene.

This clonotype came up many times. This CDR3 is CSARGAGSFSYEQYF. CDR3 nucleotide sequence: TGCAGTGCTAGAGGCGCCGGGTCTTTCTCCTACGAGCAGTACTTC. The V gene is TRBV20-1, the J gene TRBJ2-7; D is undetermined. Germline loops: CDR1 DFQATT, CDR2 SNEGSKA (reference sequence). V dropped 1 base and J dropped 0 bases, with 13 bases sitting between them. The CDR3 sequence is 15 residues long.

This clonotype came up many times. CDR3: CASSYQARETQYF. DNA for the CDR3: TGTGCCAGCAGCTATCAGGCCCGGGAGACCCAGTACTTC. V and J are TRBV7-3 and TRBJ2-5; D not certain. V was clipped by 4 bases and J by 5 bases, with 11 bases between them. CDR3 length: 13 amino acids. Germline V gives CDR1 SGHTA, CDR2 FQGTGA.

Many counts were recorded for this clonotype. The V call is TRBV28, the J call TRBJ2-7; D might be TRBD1 (5 bases). Per the germline V gene, CDR1 is MDHEN and CDR2 is SYDVKM. V lost 6 bases and J lost 6, with 12 bases in between. The CDR3 spans 12 residues. The CDR3 loop is CASSPLGAEQYF. The CDR3, as DNA: TGTGCCAGCAGCCCTCTAGGGGCCGAGCAGTACTTC.

As for this clonotype: Possible read error: a much larger clone is one base away. This rearrangement joins TRBV5-1 to TRBJ1-1, with D perhaps TRBD1 (6 bases). V was shortened by 0 bases and J by 7 bases, with 10 bases between the two germline ends. This CDR3 is 13 amino acids long. Germline V gene sequence: CDR1 SGHRS, CDR2 YFSETQ. The CDR3 bases are TGCGCCAGCAGCTTGGCCTCACAGGGTGAAGCTTTCTTT. It codes for CASSLASQGEAFF.

The sample holds many counts of this clonotype. The chain employs TRBV20-1 and TRBJ1-1; possible D gene TRBD1, 5 bases. The CDR3 has 13 amino acids. V was clipped by 0 bases and J by 11 bases, with 16 bases between them. Germline lookup yields CDR1 DFQATT and CDR2 SNEGSKA (reference sequence). CDR3: CSARDGGSRDAFF. Written as DNA, the CDR3 is TGCAGTGCTAGAGATGGGGGGTCCAGGGATGCTTTCTTT.

In its sample, this clonotype was seen many times. The chain links TRBV12-3 or TRBV12-4 to TRBJ2-7; TRBD1 might be the D (6 bases). CDR3 size: 15 residues. The ends were cut back, 4 bases at V and 5 bases at J, with 18 bases in the middle. CDR3 loop: CASSSFTTGQNEQYF. The CDR3 DNA sequence: TGTGCCAGCAGTTCCTTCACTACAGGGCAGAACGAGCAGTACTTC.

The table lists this clonotype with many counts. The rearrangement links TRBV12-3 or TRBV12-4 to TRBJ1-5, with D uncertain. Trimming pared 3 bases from V and 6 bases from J, leaving 12 bases between. CDR3 length equals 14 residues. CDR3 bases: TGTGCCAGCAGTTTTGGGAGATTTGGTCAGCCCCAGCATTTT. Its protein is CASSFGRFGQPQHF.

The sample holds many counts of this clonotype. V and J are TRBV6-2 or TRBV6-3 and TRBJ1-2; D might be TRBD1 (6 bases). With 6 bases removed from V and 7 bases from J, the gap between germline ends came to 15 bases. Per germline, CDR1 MNHEY and CDR2 SVGEGT. CDR3 size: 13 residues. The chain's CDR3 is CASREDSALGYTF. The DNA for the CDR3 is TGTGCCAGCAGGGAGGACAGCGCCCTTGGCTACACCTTC.

Worth noting for this clonotype: Since a much larger clone is just one base distant, this may be a read error. The V gene is TRBV20-1, the J gene TRBJ2-5; TRBD2 aligns across 9 bases. Germline V lookup: CDR1 DFQATT, CDR2 SNEGSKA (reference sequence). The length of the CDR3 is 17 residues. The CDR3 protein is CSATHARSSGGKEIQYF. The DNA of the CDR3 is TGCAGTGCAACCCATGCCAGGAGTAGCGGGGGAAAAGAGATCCAGTACTTC.

This clonotype was observed many times. The chain carries TRBV9 and TRBJ1-6; the D gene is possibly TRBD1 (5 bases). CDR3 length: 13 residues. V shed 2 bases and J shed 10 bases, with 10 bases lying between them. Germline CDR1 is SGDLS and CDR2 is YYNGEE. For the CDR3, the DNA is TGTGCCAGCAGCGTCGACAGCGGATCACCCCTCCACTTT. Its protein product is CASSVDSGSPLHF.

Many counts were recorded for this clonotype. The chain uses TRBV7-9 and TRBJ1-1; a weak D match, TRBD1 (5 bases). The V end lost 5 bases, the J end lost 1 base, and 11 bases lay between the germline ends. The CDR3 has 14 amino acids. Germline V gene data show CDR1 as SEHNR and CDR2 as FQNEAQ (reference sequence). The CDR3 here is CASSVLGENTEAFF. The CDR3 DNA sequence: TGTGCCAGCAGCGTTTTGGGGGAGAACACTGAAGCTTTCTTT.

This clonotype has a handful of counts. The chain employs TRBV12-3 or TRBV12-4 and TRBJ2-5; D assignment may be TRBD1 or TRBD2 (7 bases each). The V end was cut by 7 bases, the J end by 5 bases, with 14 bases between. The CDR3 spans 13 residues. CDR3 amino acids: CASTPQGGETQYF. CDR3 sequence (DNA): TGTGCCAGCACTCCGCAGGGGGGGGAGACCCAGTACTTC.

This clonotype was recorded many times. The gene calls are TRBV19 and TRBJ1-5, with a possible D match to TRBD1 (6 bases). V lost 3 bases, J lost 0 bases, and 15 bases lay in between. Germline V CDR1 and CDR2: LNHDA, SQIVND (reference sequence). The CDR3 sequence is 17 residues long. The CDR3 is CASSMTRGMGSNQPQHF. CDR3 DNA: TGTGCCAGTAGTATGACCAGGGGCATGGGTAGCAATCAGCCCCAGCATTTT.

This clonotype was counted at least ten times. V usage is TRBV6-5 and J usage is TRBJ1-1; D is unclear. The CDR3 has 15 amino acids. CDR1 is MNHEY, CDR2 SVGAGI, per germline. The V and J ends lost 2 bases and 4 bases respectively, with 14 bases between them. DNA of the CDR3: TGTGCCAGCAGTTACCGAAAATTCCAATCCACTGAAGCTTTCTTT. Translating gives CASSYRKFQSTEAFF.

The V call is TRBV5-1, the J call TRBJ2-7; the match to TRBD1 covers 7 bases. With 4 bases clipped from V and 6 bases from J, the junction kept 10 bases outside the gene matches. The CDR3 loop spans 14 amino acids. CDR1 is SGHRS, CDR2 YFSETQ, per germline. The CDR3 reads CASSPTPTGLEQYF. For the CDR3, the DNA is TGCGCCAGCAGCCCTACCCCGACAGGGCTCGAGCAGTACTTC.

This clonotype was recorded at least ten times. The V and J genes are TRBV6-5 and TRBJ1-2, with D perhaps matching TRBD1 (5 bases). Between the trimmed V and J ends, which lost 7 bases and 4 bases, there was a span of 13 bases. There are 13 residues in the CDR3. Germline CDR1 MNHEY, CDR2 SVGAGI. CDR3 in DNA: TGTGCCAGCACCGAGGGGATTGGCTATGGCTACACCTTC. This codes for CASTEGIGYGYTF.

This clonotype was observed at least ten times. The CDR3 here is CASSSGSGNTEAFF. For the CDR3, the DNA is TGCGCCAGCAGCTCCGGTTCGGGGAACACTGAAGCTTTCTTT. The rearrangement uses TRBV5-1 and TRBJ1-1, with D unclear. The V end was cut by 3 bases, the J end by 1 base, with 10 bases between. The CDR3 covers 14 residues. CDR1 and CDR2 from the germline V gene are SGHRS and YFSETQ.

The gene calls are TRBV18 and TRBJ1-2; 10 bases align to TRBD1. J lost 4 bases, V lost 5 bases, and 16 bases had no gene match. Germline V gives CDR1 KGHSH, CDR2 LQKENI. The CDR3 has 18 amino acids. The DNA of the CDR3 is TGTGCCAGCTCAACCCGCGGGACAGGGGTTGAGTCCAGCTATGGCTACACCTTC. Encoded protein: CASSTRGTGVESSYGYTF.